This paragraph covers one T cell receptor beta chain sequence. The data belong to a study of Tregs in tolerant kidney transplant recipients. Germline CDR1 reads SEHNR; CDR2 reads FQNEAQ (reference sequence). This CDR3 comprises 16 residues. With V trimmed by 0 bases and J by 3 bases, 6 bases remained unmatched. Thawed PBMCs were FACS-sorted into unstimulated CD4+CD25+CD127- regulatory T cells, CD4+CD25- non-regulatory cells, CD4 and CD8 cells. The assay was immunoSEQ multiplex PCR, and TCRdb's table has in-frame clones only and misses some. The data show about 240,000 clones, about 86% seen once. The chain joins TRBV7-9 to TRBJ1-1; TRBD1 matches at 8 bases. Material for sequencing was CD4+ T cells from blood. This clonotype was obtained from a human donor in good health. CDR3 loop: CASSLASGGSDTEAFF. CDR3 nucleotide sequence: TGTGCCAGCAGCTTAGCCTCAGGGGGCTCGGACACTGAAGCTTTCTTT.